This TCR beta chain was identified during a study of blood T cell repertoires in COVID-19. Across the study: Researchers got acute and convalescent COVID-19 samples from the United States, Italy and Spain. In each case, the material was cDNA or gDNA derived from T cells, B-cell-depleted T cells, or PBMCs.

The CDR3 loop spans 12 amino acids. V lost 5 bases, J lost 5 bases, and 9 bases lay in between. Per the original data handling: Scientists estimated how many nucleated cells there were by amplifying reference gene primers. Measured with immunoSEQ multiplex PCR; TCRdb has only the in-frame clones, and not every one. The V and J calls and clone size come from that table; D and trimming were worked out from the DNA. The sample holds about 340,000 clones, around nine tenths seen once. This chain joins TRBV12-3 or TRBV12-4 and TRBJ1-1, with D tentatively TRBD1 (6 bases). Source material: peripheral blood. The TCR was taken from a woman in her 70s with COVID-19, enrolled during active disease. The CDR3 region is CASSPGETEAFF. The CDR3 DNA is TGTGCCAGCAGTCCAGGGGAAACTGAAGCTTTCTTT.